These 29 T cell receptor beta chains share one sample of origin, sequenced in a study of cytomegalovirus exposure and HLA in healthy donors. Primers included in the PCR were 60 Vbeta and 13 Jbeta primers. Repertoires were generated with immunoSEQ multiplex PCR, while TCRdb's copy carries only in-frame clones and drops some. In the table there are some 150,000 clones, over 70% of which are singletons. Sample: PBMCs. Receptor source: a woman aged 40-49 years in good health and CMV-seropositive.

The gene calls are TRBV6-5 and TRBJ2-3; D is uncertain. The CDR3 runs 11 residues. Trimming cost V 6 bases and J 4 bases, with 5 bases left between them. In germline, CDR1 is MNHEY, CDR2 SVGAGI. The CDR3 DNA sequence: TGTGCCAGCAGGTTCGCAGATACGCAGTATTTT. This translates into CASRFADTQYF.

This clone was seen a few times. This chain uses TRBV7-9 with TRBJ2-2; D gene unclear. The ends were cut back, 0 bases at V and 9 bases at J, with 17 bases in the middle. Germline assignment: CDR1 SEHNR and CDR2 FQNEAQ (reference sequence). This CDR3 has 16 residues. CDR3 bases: TGTGCCAGCAGCTTAGCTGACTCGTTTGTGATACGGGAGCTGTTTTTT. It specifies CASSLADSFVIRELFF.

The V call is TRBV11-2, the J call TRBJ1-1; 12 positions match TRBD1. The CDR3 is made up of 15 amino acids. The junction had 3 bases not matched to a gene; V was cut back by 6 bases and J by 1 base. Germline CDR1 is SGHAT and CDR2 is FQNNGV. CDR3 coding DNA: TGTGCCAGCAGGGAGGGACAGGGGGCGAACACTGAAGCTTTCTTT. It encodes CASREGQGANTEAFF.

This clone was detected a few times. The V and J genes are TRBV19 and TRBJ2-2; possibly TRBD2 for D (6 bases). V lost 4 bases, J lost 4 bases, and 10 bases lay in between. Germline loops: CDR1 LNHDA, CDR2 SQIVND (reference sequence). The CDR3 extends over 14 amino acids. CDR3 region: CASSNGGSTGELFF. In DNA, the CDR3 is TGTGCCAGTAGTAATGGAGGGTCCACCGGGGAGCTGTTTTTT. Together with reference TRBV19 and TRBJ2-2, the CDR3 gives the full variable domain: DGGITQSPKYLFRKEGQNVTLSCEQNLNHDAMYWYRQDPGQGLRLIYYSQIVNDFQKGDIAEGYSVSREKKESFPLTVTSAQKNPTAFYLCASSNGGSTGELFFGEGSRLTVL.

The CDR3, as DNA: TGTGCCAGCAGCCCAACCTGGACAGATAAGTACGAGCAGTACTTC. Its protein is CASSPTWTDKYEQYF. The chain links TRBV11-3 to TRBJ2-7; perhaps TRBD1 as D (6 bases). V was clipped by 5 bases and J by 4 bases, with 18 bases between them. Germline CDR1 reads SGHNT; CDR2 reads YENEEA. This CDR3 comprises 15 residues. Together with reference TRBV11-3 and TRBJ2-7, the CDR3 gives the full variable domain: EAGVVQSPRYKIIEKKQPVAFWCNPISGHNTLYWYLQNLGQGPELLIRYENEEAVDDSQLPKDRFSAERLKGVDSTLKIQPAELGDSAVYLCASSPTWTDKYEQYFGPGTRLTVT.

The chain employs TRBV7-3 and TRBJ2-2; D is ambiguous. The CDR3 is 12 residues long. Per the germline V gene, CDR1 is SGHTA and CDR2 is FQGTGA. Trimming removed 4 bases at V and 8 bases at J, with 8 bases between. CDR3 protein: CASSSLWGELFF. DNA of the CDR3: TGTGCCAGCAGCTCGCTATGGGGGGAGCTGTTTTTT. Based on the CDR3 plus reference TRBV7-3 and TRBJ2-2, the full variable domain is GAGVSQTPSNKVTEKGKYVELRCDPISGHTALYWYRQSLGQGPEFLIYFQGTGAADDSGLPNDRFFAVRPEGSVSTLKIQRTERGDSAVYLCASSSLWGELFFGEGSRLTVL.

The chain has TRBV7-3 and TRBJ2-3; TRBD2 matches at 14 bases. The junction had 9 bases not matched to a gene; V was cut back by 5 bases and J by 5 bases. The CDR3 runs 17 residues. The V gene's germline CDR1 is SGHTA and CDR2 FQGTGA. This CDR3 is CASSPRLAGGLVDTQYF. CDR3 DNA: TGTGCCAGCAGCCCGCGACTAGCGGGGGGGCTGGTAGATACGCAGTATTTT.

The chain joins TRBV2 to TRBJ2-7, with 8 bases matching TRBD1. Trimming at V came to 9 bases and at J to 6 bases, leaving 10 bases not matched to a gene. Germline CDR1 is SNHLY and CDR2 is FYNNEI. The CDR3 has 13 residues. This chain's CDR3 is CASSTGVSSEQYF. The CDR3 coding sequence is TGTGCCAGTTCGACAGGGGTTTCTTCCGAGCAGTACTTC.

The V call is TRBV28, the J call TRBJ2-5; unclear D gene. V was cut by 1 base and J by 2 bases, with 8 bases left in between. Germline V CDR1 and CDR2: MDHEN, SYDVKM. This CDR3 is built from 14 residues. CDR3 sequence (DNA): TGTGCCAGCAGTTTATCCCAGGTACAAGAGACCCAGTACTTC. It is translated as CASSLSQVQETQYF.

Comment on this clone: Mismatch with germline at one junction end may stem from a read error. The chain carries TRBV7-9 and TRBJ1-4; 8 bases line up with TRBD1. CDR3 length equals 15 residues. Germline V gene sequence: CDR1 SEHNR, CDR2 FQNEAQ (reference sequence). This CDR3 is CSSSGAGGIGEKLFF. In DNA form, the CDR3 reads TGTTCCAGCAGCGGAGCAGGGGGCATAGGGGAAAAACTGTTTTTT. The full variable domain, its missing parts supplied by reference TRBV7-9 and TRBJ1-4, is DTGVSQNPRHKITKRGQNVTFRCDPISEHNRLYWYRQTLGQGPEFLTYFQNEAQLEKSRLLSDRFSAERPKGSFSTLEIQRTEQGDSAMYLCSSSGAGGIGEKLFFGSGTQLSVL.

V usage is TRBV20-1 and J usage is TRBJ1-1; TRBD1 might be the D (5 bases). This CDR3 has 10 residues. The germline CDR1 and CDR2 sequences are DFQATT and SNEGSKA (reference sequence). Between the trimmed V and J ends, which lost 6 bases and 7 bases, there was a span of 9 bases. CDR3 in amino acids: CSASTGEAFF. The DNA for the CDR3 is TGCAGTGCCTCTACAGGTGAAGCTTTCTTT.

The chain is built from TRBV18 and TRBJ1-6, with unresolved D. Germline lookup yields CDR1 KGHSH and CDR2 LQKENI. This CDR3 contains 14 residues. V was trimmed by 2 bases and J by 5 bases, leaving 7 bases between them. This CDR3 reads CASSPTEDNSPLHF. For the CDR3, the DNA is TGTGCCAGCTCACCAACAGAAGATAATTCACCCCTCCACTTT.

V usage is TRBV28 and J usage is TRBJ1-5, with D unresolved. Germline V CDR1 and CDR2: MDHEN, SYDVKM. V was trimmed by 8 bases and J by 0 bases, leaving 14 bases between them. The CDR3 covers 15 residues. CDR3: CASRSSLDSNQPQHF. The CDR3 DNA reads TGTGCCAGCCGGAGTTCACTCGATAGCAATCAGCCCCAGCATTTT.

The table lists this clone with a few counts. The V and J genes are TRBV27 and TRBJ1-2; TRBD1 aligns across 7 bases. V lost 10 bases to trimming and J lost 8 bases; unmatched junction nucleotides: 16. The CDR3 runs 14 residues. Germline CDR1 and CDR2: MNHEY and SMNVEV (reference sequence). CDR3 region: CAKINRGPPWGYTF. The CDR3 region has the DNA TGTGCCAAGATTAACAGGGGCCCTCCATGGGGCTACACCTTC.

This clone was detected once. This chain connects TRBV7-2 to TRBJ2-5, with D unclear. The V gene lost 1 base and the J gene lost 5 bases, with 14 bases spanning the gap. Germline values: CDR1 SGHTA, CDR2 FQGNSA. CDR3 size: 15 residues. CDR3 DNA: TGTGCCAGCAGCTTAGGAGGTGGCCGGCGGGAGACCCAGTACTTC. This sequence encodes CASSLGGGRRETQYF.

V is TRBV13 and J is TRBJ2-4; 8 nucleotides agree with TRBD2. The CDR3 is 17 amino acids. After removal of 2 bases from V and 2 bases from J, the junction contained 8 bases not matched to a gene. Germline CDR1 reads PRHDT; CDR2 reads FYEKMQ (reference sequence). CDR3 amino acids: CASSLLRGAGSKNIQYF. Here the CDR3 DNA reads TGTGCCAGCAGCTTATTGCGGGGGGCCGGATCCAAAAACATTCAGTACTTC.

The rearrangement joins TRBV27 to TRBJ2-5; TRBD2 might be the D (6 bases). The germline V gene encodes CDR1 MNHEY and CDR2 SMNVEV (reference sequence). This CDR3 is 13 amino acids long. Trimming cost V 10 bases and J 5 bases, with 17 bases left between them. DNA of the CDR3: TGTGCCATTAGAACGGGGGAACAGGAGACCCAGTACTTC. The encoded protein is CAIRTGEQETQYF.

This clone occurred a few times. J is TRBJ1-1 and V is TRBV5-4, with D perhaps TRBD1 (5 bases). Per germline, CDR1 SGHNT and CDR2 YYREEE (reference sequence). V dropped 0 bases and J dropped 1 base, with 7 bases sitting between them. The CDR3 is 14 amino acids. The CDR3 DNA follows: TGTGCCAGCAGCTTGGCCGGGGGGAACACTGAAGCTTTCTTT. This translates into CASSLAGGNTEAFF.

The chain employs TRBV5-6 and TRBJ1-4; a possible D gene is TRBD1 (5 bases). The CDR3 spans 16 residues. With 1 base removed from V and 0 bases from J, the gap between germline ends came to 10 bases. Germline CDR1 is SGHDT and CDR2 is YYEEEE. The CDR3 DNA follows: TGTGCCAGCAGCTTGCTAACAGGAGCAACTAATGAAAAACTGTTTTTT. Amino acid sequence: CASSLLTGATNEKLFF.

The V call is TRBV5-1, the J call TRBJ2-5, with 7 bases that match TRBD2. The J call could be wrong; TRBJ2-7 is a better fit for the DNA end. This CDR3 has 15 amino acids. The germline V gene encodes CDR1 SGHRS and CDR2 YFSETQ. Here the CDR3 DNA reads TGCGCCAGCAGCACCGGGGATGCTAGCGGCTACGAGCAGTACTTC. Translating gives CASSTGDASGYEQYF.

The CDR3 here is CASSFRQGSAGAFF. The CDR3 DNA sequence: TGTGCCAGCAGTTTCCGACAGGGGTCCGCTGGAGCTTTCTTT. The J gene is TRBJ1-1, the V gene TRBV7-9, with 8 bases lining up with TRBD1. J was trimmed by 10 bases and V by 6 bases; bases with no gene match: 13. The germline CDR1 and CDR2 sequences are SEHNR and FQNEAQ (reference sequence). CDR3 length: 14 residues.

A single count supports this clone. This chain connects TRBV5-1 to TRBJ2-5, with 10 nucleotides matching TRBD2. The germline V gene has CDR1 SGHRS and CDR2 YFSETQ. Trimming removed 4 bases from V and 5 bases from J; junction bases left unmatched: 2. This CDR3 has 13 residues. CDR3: CASSQRGGETQYF. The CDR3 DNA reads TGCGCCAGCAGCCAGCGGGGGGGGGAGACCCAGTACTTC. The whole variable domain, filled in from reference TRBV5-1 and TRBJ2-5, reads KAGVTQTPRYLIKTRGQQVTLSCSPISGHRSVSWYQQTPGQGLQFLFEYFSETQRNKGNFPGRFSGRQFSNSRSEMNVSTLELGDSALYLCASSQRGGETQYFGPGTRLLVL.

The CDR3 spells CASSGGGQGGYGYTF. The DNA of the CDR3 is TGTGCCAGCAGTGGAGGGGGACAGGGAGGTTATGGCTACACCTTC. This sequence joins TRBV6-1 and TRBJ1-2; 9 bases are shared with TRBD1. The V segment lost 4 bases and the J segment 5 bases; nucleotides outside the gene matches: 8. The CDR3 has 15 amino acids. Germline CDR1 is MNHNS and CDR2 is SASEGT.

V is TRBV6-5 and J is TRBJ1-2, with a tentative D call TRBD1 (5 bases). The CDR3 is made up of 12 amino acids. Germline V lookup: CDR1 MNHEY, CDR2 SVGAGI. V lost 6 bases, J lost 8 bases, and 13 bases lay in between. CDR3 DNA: TGTGCCAGCAGAAATCCCGGGGGAGGCTACACCTTC. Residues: CASRNPGGGYTF.

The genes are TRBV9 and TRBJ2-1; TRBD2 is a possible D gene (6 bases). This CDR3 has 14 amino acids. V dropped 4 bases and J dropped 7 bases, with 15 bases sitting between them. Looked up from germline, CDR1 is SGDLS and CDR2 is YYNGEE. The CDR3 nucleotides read TGTGCCAGCAGCATACTTTGGGGGGAGAATGAGCAGTTCTTC. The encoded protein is CASSILWGENEQFF.

The DNA of the CDR3 is TGTGCCAGCAGCAAAGGTCTTGAGACTGAAGCTTTCTTT. Protein product: CASSKGLETEAFF. The gene calls are TRBV21-1 and TRBJ1-1. TRBV21-1 has pseudogene status. This CDR3 is built from 13 residues.

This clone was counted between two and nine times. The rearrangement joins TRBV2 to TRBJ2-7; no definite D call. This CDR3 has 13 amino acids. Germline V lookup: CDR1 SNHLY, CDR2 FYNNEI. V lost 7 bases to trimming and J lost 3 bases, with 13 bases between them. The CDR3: CASTRLALYEQYF. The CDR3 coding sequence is TGTGCCAGCACCCGACTTGCCCTCTACGAGCAGTACTTC.

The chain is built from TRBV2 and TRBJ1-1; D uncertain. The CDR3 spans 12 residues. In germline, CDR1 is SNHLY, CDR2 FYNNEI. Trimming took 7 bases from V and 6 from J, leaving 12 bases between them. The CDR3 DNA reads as TGTGCCAGCAACCAGGTTGGGTCTGAAGCTTTCTTT. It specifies CASNQVGSEAFF.

The DNA for the CDR3 is TGTGCCAGCAGCAAACAGGGGGCCGGCTACACCTTC. Protein sequence: CASSKQGAGYTF. The chain carries TRBV7-9 and TRBJ1-2; 9 bases map to TRBD1. This CDR3 spans 12 amino acids. Germline values: CDR1 SEHNR, CDR2 FQNEAQ (reference sequence). V lost 5 bases to trimming and J lost 8 bases; unmatched junction nucleotides: 3. The variable domain in full, completed from reference TRBV7-9 and TRBJ1-2, reads DTGVSQNPRHKITKRGQNVTFRCDPISEHNRLYWYRQTLGQGPEFLTYFQNEAQLEKSRLLSDRFSAERPKGSFSTLEIQRTEQGDSAMYLCASSKQGAGYTFGSGTRLTVV.